The sequence of this T cell receptor beta chain was determined in a study of blood T cell repertoires in COVID-19. Study details: There were acute and convalescent COVID-19 samples, and they came from the United States, Italy and Spain.

Authors' processing steps: From reference gene primer amplification, estimates of nucleated cell counts were derived. The table came from immunoSEQ multiplex PCR; TCRdb's copy has only in-frame clones and leaves some out. Clone size and the V and J calls come from that table; the DNA yielded D and trimming. In the table there are approximately 360,000 clones, around 89% of which are singletons. The junction had 6 bases not matched to a gene; V was cut back by 3 bases and J by 1 base. Germline loops: CDR1 GTSNPN, CDR2 SVGIG (reference sequence). The CDR3 spans 16 residues. The chain employs TRBV30 and TRBJ1-5; 10 nucleotides align to TRBD1. The sequenced material came from peripheral blood. The source of this sequence is a man younger than 30 with active or convalescent COVID-19. The CDR3 region has the DNA TGTGCCTGGAGCGACAGGGGGCTAAGAAGCAATCAGCCCCAGCATTTT. Translating it yields CAWSDRGLRSNQPQHF. Using reference TRBV30 and TRBJ1-5 for the parts outside the CDR3, the full variable domain is SQTIHQWPATLVQPVGSPLSLECTVEGTSNPNLYWYRQAAGRGLQLLFYSVGIGQISSEVPQNLSASRPQDRQFILSSKKLLLSDSGFYLCAWSDRGLRSNQPQHFGDGTRLSIL.